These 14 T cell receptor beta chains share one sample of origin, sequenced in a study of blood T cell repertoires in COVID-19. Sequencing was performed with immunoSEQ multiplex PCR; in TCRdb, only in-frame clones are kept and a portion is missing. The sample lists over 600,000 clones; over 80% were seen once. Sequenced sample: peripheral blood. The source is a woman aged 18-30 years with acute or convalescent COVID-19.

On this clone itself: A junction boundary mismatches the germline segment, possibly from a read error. The CDR3 DNA follows: TGTGCCAGCAGTGTCGGAGTGGTCGTCAACTTC. Translation: CASSVGVVVNF. J is TRBJ2-7 and V is TRBV2; the D is unclear. The CDR3 totals 11 residues. Germline assignment: CDR1 SNHLY and CDR2 FYNNEI.

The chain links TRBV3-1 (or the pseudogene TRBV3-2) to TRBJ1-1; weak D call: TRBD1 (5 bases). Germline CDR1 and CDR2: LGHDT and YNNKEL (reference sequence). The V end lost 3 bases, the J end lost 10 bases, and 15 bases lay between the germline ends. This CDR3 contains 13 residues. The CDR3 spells CASSHRWGEGAFF. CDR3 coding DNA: TGTGCCAGCAGCCACCGATGGGGGGAGGGAGCTTTCTTT.

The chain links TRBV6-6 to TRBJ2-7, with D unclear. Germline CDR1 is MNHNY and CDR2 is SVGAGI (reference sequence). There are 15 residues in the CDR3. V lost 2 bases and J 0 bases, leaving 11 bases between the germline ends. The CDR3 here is CASSYGSPVSYEQYF. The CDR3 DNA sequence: TGTGCCAGCAGTTACGGCTCCCCAGTCTCCTACGAGCAGTACTTC.

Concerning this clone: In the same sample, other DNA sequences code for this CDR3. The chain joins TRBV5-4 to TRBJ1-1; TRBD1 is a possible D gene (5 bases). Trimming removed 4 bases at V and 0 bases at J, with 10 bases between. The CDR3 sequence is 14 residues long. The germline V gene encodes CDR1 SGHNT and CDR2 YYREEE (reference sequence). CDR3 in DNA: TGTGCCAGCAGCCTTGGACAAATGAACACTGAAGCTTTCTTT. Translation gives CASSLGQMNTEAFF.

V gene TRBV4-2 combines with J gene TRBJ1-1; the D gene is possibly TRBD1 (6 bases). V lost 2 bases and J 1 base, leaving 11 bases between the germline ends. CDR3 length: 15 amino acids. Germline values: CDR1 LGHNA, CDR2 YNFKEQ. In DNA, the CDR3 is TGTGCCAGCAGCCAATTTGGGGGCGGGAACACTGAAGCTTTCTTT. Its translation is CASSQFGGGNTEAFF.

The CDR3, as DNA: TGTGCCAGCAGTACCCAGGGGGGAGACACCATATATTTT. Amino acids: CASSTQGGDTIYF. J is TRBJ1-3 and V is TRBV5-6; 7 bases map to TRBD1. CDR1 SGHDT and CDR2 YYEEEE come from the germline V gene. V dropped 5 bases and J dropped 8; count of bases not matched to a gene: 7. CDR3 length: 13 amino acids.

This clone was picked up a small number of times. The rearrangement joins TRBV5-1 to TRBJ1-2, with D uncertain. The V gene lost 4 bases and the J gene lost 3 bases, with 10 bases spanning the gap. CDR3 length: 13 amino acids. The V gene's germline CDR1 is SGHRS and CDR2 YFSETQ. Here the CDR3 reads CASSQAGHYGYTF. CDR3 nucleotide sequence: TGCGCCAGCAGCCAGGCGGGCCACTATGGCTACACCTTC.

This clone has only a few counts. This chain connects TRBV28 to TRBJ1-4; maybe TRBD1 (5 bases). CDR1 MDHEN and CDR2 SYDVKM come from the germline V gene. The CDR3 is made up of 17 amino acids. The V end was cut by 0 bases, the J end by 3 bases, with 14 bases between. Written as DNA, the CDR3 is TGTGCCAGCAGTTTATGGGGAGGGACGGGATCTAATGAAAAACTGTTTTTT. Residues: CASSLWGGTGSNEKLFF.

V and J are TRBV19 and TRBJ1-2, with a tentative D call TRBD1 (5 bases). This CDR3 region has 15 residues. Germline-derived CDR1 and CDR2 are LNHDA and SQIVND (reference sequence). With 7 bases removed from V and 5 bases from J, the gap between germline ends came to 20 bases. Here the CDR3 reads CASKGVPGDPYGYTF. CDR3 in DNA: TGTGCCAGTAAAGGCGTTCCGGGGGACCCTTATGGCTACACCTTC.

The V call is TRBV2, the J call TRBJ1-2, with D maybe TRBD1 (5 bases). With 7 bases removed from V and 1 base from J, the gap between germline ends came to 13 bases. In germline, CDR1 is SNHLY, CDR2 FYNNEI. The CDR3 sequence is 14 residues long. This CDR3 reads CASKAGEFNYGYTF. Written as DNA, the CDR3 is TGTGCCAGCAAAGCGGGGGAGTTTAACTATGGCTACACCTTC. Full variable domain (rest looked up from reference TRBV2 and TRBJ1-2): EPEVTQTPSHQVTQMGQEVILRCVPISNHLYFYWYRQILGQKVEFLVSFYNNEISEKSEIFDDQFSVERPDGSNFTLKIRSTKLEDSAMYFCASKAGEFNYGYTFGSGTRLTVV.

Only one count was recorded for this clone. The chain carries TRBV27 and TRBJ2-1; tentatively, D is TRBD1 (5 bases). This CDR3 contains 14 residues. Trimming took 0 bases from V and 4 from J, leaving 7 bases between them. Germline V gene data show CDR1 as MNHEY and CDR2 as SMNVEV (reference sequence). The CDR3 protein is CASSLSQDYNEQFF. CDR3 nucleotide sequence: TGTGCCAGCAGTTTATCACAGGATTACAATGAGCAGTTCTTC.

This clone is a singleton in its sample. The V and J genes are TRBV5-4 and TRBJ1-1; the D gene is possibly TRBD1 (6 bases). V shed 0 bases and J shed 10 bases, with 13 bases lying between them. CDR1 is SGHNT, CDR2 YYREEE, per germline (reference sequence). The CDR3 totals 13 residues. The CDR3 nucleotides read TGTGCCAGCAGCTTGGACAGGGTCGTCGCAGCTTTCTTT. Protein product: CASSLDRVVAAFF.

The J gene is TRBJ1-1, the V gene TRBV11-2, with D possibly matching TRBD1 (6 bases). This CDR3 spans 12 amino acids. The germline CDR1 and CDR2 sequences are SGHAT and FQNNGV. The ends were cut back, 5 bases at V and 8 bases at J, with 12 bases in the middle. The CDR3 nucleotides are TGTGCCAGCAGCCGAGTCGGACAGGAAGCTTTCTTT. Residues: CASSRVGQEAFF.

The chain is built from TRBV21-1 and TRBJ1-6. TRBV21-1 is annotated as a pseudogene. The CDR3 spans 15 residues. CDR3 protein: CASSKPPERGSPLHF. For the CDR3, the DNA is TGTGCCAGCAGCAAACCACCCGAGCGGGGATCCCCCCTCCACTTT.